This T cell receptor (beta chain) was obtained from a study of TIL therapy for anti-PD-1-resistant metastatic lung cancer. Study context: Tumors had a median PD-L1 proportion score of 4.5% to 7%. A few tumors were EGFR-mutant and two were ALK-rearranged. Median tumor mutation burden was 1.5 mutations per megabase.

V was pared by 3 bases and J by 0 bases, with 3 bases between. Germline values: CDR1 KGHSH, CDR2 LQKENI. The CDR3 sequence is 12 residues long. As for time point: pre-treatment sample, taken before nivolumab and TIL therapy. About this clone itself: Its specificity is not known. This specimen includes other DNA sequences encoding the same CDR3.

The libraries were made with immunoSEQ v3. Here immunoSEQ multiplex PCR was the method, and the copy in TCRdb shows in-frame clones only, minus some. The data contain 55,000 to 70,000 clones, roughly 87% of them singletons. Findings and limits, study-wide: This highly selected cohort may not generalize to typical lung cancer patients.

The chain employs TRBV18 and TRBJ2-7; D gene uncertain. The specimen comprised blood, sampled at baseline. This TCR was sampled from a person between 30 and 80 years old with non-small cell lung cancer. CDR3 loop: CASSPPSYEQYF. In nucleotides, the CDR3 is TGTGCCAGCTCACCTCCCTCCTACGAGCAGTACTTC. The full variable domain, completed using reference TRBV18 and TRBJ2-7, is NAGVMQNPRHLVRRRGQEARLRCSPMKGHSHVYWYRQLPEEGLKFMVYLQKENIIDESGMPKERFSAEFPKEGPSILRIQQVVRGDSAAYFCASSPPSYEQYFGPGTRLTVT.